These T cell receptor beta chains were read from a single sample in a study of T cell responses to AZD1222 COVID-19 vaccine. Sequencing was performed with immunoSEQ multiplex PCR; in TCRdb, only in-frame clones are kept and a portion is missing. The sample includes roughly 120,000 clones, just over 85% of them seen just once. The sequences come from peripheral blood, collected on day 0 of MenACWY control vaccination. These receptor sequences come from an adult in good health. The CDR3 runs from the conserved cysteine through the conserved F or W. Each record gives: J gene, D gene, clone size, V gene, CDR3 DNA, CDR3 protein. The D gene is left open where the match is weak. A row's size may be missing; if present it is once, few, many or a size class.

TRBJ1-1 NA NA TRBV5-1 TGCGCCAGCAGCGAGGGACTCCTAGGGAACACTGAAGCTTTCTTT CASSEGLLGNTEAFF
TRBJ1-4 NA NA TRBV5-6 TGTGCCAGCAGCTTTGGCCGGGATTTAGGTGAAAAACTGTTTTTT CASSFGRDLGEKLFF
TRBJ2-7 NA NA TRBV15 TGTGCCACCAGCAGAGATAAGAGAGGGTTCGAGCAGTACTTC CATSRDKRGFEQYF
TRBJ1-2 NA NA TRBV3-1/TRBV3-2 TGTGCCAGCAGCCAAGGGTCCGGGACGGGGTACGGCTACACCTTC CASSQGSGTGYGYTF
TRBJ2-2 TRBD2 NA TRBV5-1 TGCGCCAGCAGTTCGGGACTAGCGAGCGCCGGGGAGCTGTTTTTT CASSSGLASAGELFF
TRBJ2-6 NA few TRBV19 TGTGCCAGTAGTGCCCGGAGGTCTCAGGCCAACGTCCTGACTTTC CASSARRSQANVLTF
TRBJ2-2 NA NA TRBV5-4 TGTGCCAGCAGCTTGGGGATTAGAGGGCGGACCGGGGAGCTGTTTTTT CASSLGIRGRTGELFF
TRBJ2-7 NA NA TRBV5-4 TGTGCCAGCAGCACCATTCTAGAGGCCTACGAGCAGTACTTC CASSTILEAYEQYF
TRBJ1-2 NA NA TRBV27 TGTGCCAGCAGTCTGCGATCCGGAAACTATGGCTACACCTTC CASSLRSGNYGYTF
TRBJ1-5 NA once TRBV11-3 TGTGCCAGCAGCTTAGGGCGGGTGAATCAGCCCCAGCATTTT CASSLGRVNQPQHF
TRBJ2-7 TRBD2 NA TRBV28 TGTGCCAGCAGCAAACTCCCGGGACTAGCGGAGTTCTCCTACGAGCAGTACTTC CASSKLPGLAEFSYEQYF
TRBJ2-1 NA NA TRBV6-4 TGTGCCAGCAGTGACTCGGGACATGAGCAGTTCTTC CASSDSGHEQFF
TRBJ1-2 TRBD1 NA TRBV19 TGTGCCAGTAGCCCCGGGACAGAGTTAGGCCTTTACACCTTC CASSPGTELGLYTF
TRBJ1-2 TRBD1 NA TRBV6-7 TGTGCCAGCAGTTACTCACGACGACAGGGGCCGCCCTATGGCTACACCTTC CASSYSRRQGPPYGYTF
TRBJ2-7 TRBD1 NA TRBV6-5 TGTGCCAGCAGTTCCCTCGGGACAGGGGCCCACGAGCAGTACTTC CASSSLGTGAHEQYF
TRBJ1-1 NA NA TRBV2 TGTGCCAGCCGGGGAGGGGGAGAAATGAACACTGAAGCTTTCTTT CASRGGGEMNTEAFF
TRBJ2-7 TRBD2 NA TRBV5-1 TGCGCCAGCAGCCCCGGACTGCGAGCGGGAGTTTCGTACGAGCAGTACTTC CASSPGLRAGVSYEQYF
TRBJ2-1 NA NA TRBV5-5 TGTGCCAGCAGCTTGTACGGGCAGAGCTCCTACAATGAGCAGTTCTTC CASSLYGQSSYNEQFF
TRBJ2-1 NA NA TRBV6-1 TGTGCCAGCAGTGAAGACAGGAGTTCCTACAATGAGCAGTTCTTC CASSEDRSSYNEQFF
TRBJ2-4 NA NA TRBV27 TGTGCCAGCAGTTCAACAGGGCGAGCTCAGTACTTC CASSSTGRAQYF
TRBJ2-1 TRBD2 NA TRBV4-1 TGCGCCAGCAGCCAAGGGACTAGCGATATGTTGTCCTACAATGAGCAGTTCTTC CASSQGTSDMLSYNEQFF
TRBJ2-7 NA once TRBV7-9 TGTGCCAGCAGCTCCCAGGATTTAACGAGGAGGTACGAGCAGTACTTC CASSSQDLTRRYEQYF
TRBJ2-7 NA NA TRBV6-5 TGTGCCAGCAGTTGGTCCTACGAGCAGTACTTC CASSWSYEQYF
TRBJ2-5 TRBD2 NA TRBV7-2 TGTGCCAGCAGCTTCTCTAGCGGCGGAGAGACCCAGTACTTC CASSFSSGGETQYF
TRBJ2-6 TRBD1 few TRBV6-5 TGTGCCAGCAGCAACAGGGGAGTCGGGGCCAACGTCCTGACTTTC CASSNRGVGANVLTF
TRBJ2-1 NA once TRBV14 TGTGCCAGCAGCCAGTGGGGACGATCGCAGTTCTTC CASSQWGRSQFF
TRBJ2-2 TRBD1 NA TRBV7-2 TGTGCCAGCAGCCCCGGACAGGGGAGGATCGGGGAGCTGTTTTTT CASSPGQGRIGELFF
TRBJ1-5 NA NA TRBV19 TGTGCCAGTAGCGGAAGGGGATCCCAGCATTTT CASSGRGSQHF
TRBJ2-7 NA NA TRBV9 TGTGCCAGCAGCGTAATGTCCGGGTACGAGCAGTACTTC CASSVMSGYEQYF
TRBJ1-1 TRBD1 NA TRBV7-6 TGTGCCAGCAGCCCTGGAGCGGCAGGGGGATGGAACACTGAAGCTTTCTTT CASSPGAAGGWNTEAFF
TRBJ1-1 TRBD1 NA TRBV27 TGTGCCAGCAGTTTATCCGGGACAGGGCACACTGAAGCTTTCTTT CASSLSGTGHTEAFF
TRBJ2-1 NA NA TRBV24-1 TGTGCCACCAGTGATGCAAGTGCTTCCTACAATGAGCAGTTCTTC CATSDASASYNEQFF
TRBJ2-7 NA NA TRBV18 TGTGCCAGCTCGGCTCTACCCCCTTCAGGACCCTACGAGCAGTACTTC CASSALPPSGPYEQYF
TRBJ2-7 TRBD2 once TRBV5-1 TGCGCCAGCAGGCCCTCGGGACTAGCGGGCTACGAGCAGTACTTC CASRPSGLAGYEQYF
TRBJ1-1 NA few TRBV9 TGTGCCAGCAGCGTAGGGGCAGATTTGAACACTGAAGCTTTCTTT CASSVGADLNTEAFF
TRBJ1-2 NA NA TRBV3-1/TRBV3-2 TGTGCCAGCAGCCGCGGTGAATATGGCTACACCTTC CASSRGEYGYTF
TRBJ2-7 TRBD1 NA TRBV2 TGTGCCAGCAGTGCCGGGACAGGGACCTACGAGCAGTACTTC CASSAGTGTYEQYF
TRBJ1-5 NA NA TRBV10-3 TGTGCCATCAGTGAAGGGGCGAATAGCAATCAGCCCCAGCATTTT CAISEGANSNQPQHF
TRBJ1-1 NA NA TRBV5-1 TGCGCCAGCAGCTTAGCAGGGAGTAACACTGAAGCTTTCTTT CASSLAGSNTEAFF
TRBJ1-6 TRBD1 NA TRBV19 TGTGCCAGTAGTCGCCGACAGGGTTTTAATTCACCCCTCCACTTT CASSRRQGFNSPLHF
TRBJ2-2 TRBD1 once TRBV19 TGTGCCAGTAGTCCCTCAAGACAGGGCGCCGGGGAGCTGTTTTTT CASSPSRQGAGELFF
TRBJ2-7 NA few TRBV11-2 TGTGCCAGCAGCCAAAGCTCCTACGAGCAGTACTTC CASSQSSYEQYF
TRBJ1-6 TRBD1 NA TRBV7-3 TGTGCCAGCAGCCCGACAGGGGTTGGATCACCCCTCCACTTT CASSPTGVGSPLHF
TRBJ1-4 TRBD1 NA TRBV11-2 TGTGCCAGCAGGCGCAGCGGGACAGCCCCTGAAAAACTGTTTTTT CASRRSGTAPEKLFF
TRBJ2-3 TRBD2 NA TRBV5-4 TGTGCCAGCAGCTTGGAACTAGCGGAGAGATGGGCGCAGTATTTT CASSLELAERWAQYF
TRBJ1-6 NA few TRBV27 TGTGCCAGCAGTTCGGCCTATAATTCACCCCTCCACTTT CASSSAYNSPLHF
TRBJ1-3 NA NA TRBV30 TGTGCCTGGACGGCAGCGCTAGGAAACACCATATATTTT CAWTAALGNTIYF
TRBJ1-1 TRBD1 few TRBV7-3 TGTGCCAGCAGCGTAGGACAGGGAGGGAGCACTGAAGCTTTCTTT CASSVGQGGSTEAFF
TRBJ2-2 TRBD2 NA TRBV4-1 TGCGCCAGCAGCCAAGAGGTTCTAGCGGGAGGATTTGGGGAGCTGTTTTTT CASSQEVLAGGFGELFF
TRBJ1-3 NA NA TRBV29-1 TGCAGCACCCGGGAGGGGACAGGAAACACCATATATTTT CSTREGTGNTIYF
TRBJ1-1 NA NA TRBV2 TGTGCCAGCAGTGTAGGGCAGAAAACTGAAGCTTTCTTT CASSVGQKTEAFF
TRBJ2-1 TRBD2 NA TRBV11-2 TGTGCCAGCAGCCAAGTCTTTACGAGCGGGAGTGGTATAGGTGAGCAGTTCTTC CASSQVFTSGSGIGEQFF
TRBJ2-7 NA NA TRBV7-6 TGTGCCAGCAGCCCTATCCCAGGGAACGAGCAGTACTTC CASSPIPGNEQYF
TRBJ1-2 NA once TRBV9 TGTGCCAGCAGCGTTTTACAGGATGCCAAGGCCTATGGCTACACCTTC CASSVLQDAKAYGYTF
TRBJ2-7 NA NA TRBV3-1/TRBV3-2 TGTGCCAGCAGCCAAGTTGAAAGCGGAGAGCAGTACTTC CASSQVESGEQYF
TRBJ1-3 NA NA TRBV21-1 TGTGCCGTGGGGGCGAGCCCGAACTCTGGAAACACCATATATTTT CAVGASPNSGNTIYF
TRBJ1-5 TRBD1 NA TRBV7-2 TGTGCCAGCAGCCCCCTCTACAGGGGTGAAAATCAGCCCCAGCATTTT CASSPLYRGENQPQHF
TRBJ2-7 NA NA TRBV27 TGTGCCAGCAGTCCACATCTCTACGAGCAGTACTTC CASSPHLYEQYF
TRBJ2-1 TRBD2 NA TRBV10-3 TGTGCCATCAGTGAGTCGACTCTAGCGGGAGCCCTCAATTTCGGCAATGAGCAGTTCTTC CAISESTLAGALNFGNEQFF
TRBJ2-7 TRBD1 NA TRBV2 TGTGCCAGCAGGACGGGACAGGGGGCGTACGAGCAGTACTTC CASRTGQGAYEQYF